The 12 T cell receptor beta chains given below trace back to one sample, sequenced in a study of early T cells in non-severe SARS-CoV-2 infection. TCRdb fed the 5' RACE reads into MiXCR, producing one record per CDR3 protein. The table lists tens of thousands of distinct CDR3 sequences, approximately 12% of them singletons. The material was whole blood, obtained at baseline. The receptors come from an adult who was a healthcare worker with PCR-confirmed SARS-CoV-2 infection or an uninfected control (not recorded which).

This clonotype was counted ten times or more. The V and J genes are TRBV7-6 and TRBJ2-7; D gene uncertain. CDR3 length: 17 amino acids. CDR1 and CDR2 (germline): SGHVS, FNYEAQ. The V end lost 2 bases, the J end lost 3 bases, and 20 bases lay between the germline ends. DNA for the CDR3: TGTGCCAGCAGCTTAACGGACGACTCGAGACGTAACTACGAGCAGTACTTC. Translated, it gives CASSLTDDSRRNYEQYF.

This clonotype was counted at least ten times. V usage is TRBV18 and J usage is TRBJ2-7; the D is unclear. V lost 3 bases, J lost 2 bases, and 8 bases lay in between. The CDR3 runs to 13 residues. Germline V gene lookup returns CDR1 KGHSH and CDR2 LQKENI. CDR3 protein: CASSPGQPYEQYF. As DNA, the CDR3 is TGTGCCAGCTCACCCGGGCAGCCCTACGAGCAGTACTTC.

The chain links TRBV24-1 to TRBJ2-1; D ambiguous. This CDR3 comprises 11 residues. Germline V CDR1 and CDR2: KGHDR, SFDVKD. V was trimmed by 4 bases and J by 4 bases, leaving 1 base between them. The CDR3 region is CATSEYNEQFF. The CDR3 DNA reads as TGTGCCACCAGTGAATACAATGAGCAGTTCTTC.

The chain carries TRBV7-6 and TRBJ1-2; D is undetermined. Germline-derived CDR1 and CDR2 are SGHVS and FNYEAQ. The CDR3 consists of 15 residues. Trimming took off 0 bases at V and 4 bases at J, with 12 bases between the two ends. The CDR3 loop reads CASSLAGGALYGYTF. CDR3 nucleotide sequence: TGTGCCAGCAGCTTAGCGGGAGGAGCACTCTATGGCTACACCTTC.

This clonotype was counted a few times. CDR3 loop: CSVEGTSGLEQYF. The DNA of the CDR3 is TGCAGCGTTGAAGGGACTAGCGGCCTTGAGCAGTACTTC. The chain recombines TRBV29-1 with TRBJ2-7, with 10 bases that match TRBD2. The junction had 4 bases not matched to a gene; V was cut back by 1 base and J by 7 bases. CDR1 and CDR2 (germline): SQVTM, ANQGSEA. This CDR3 contains 13 residues.

This clonotype occurred a few times. V usage is TRBV6-2 or TRBV6-3 and J usage is TRBJ2-1; tentatively, D is TRBD2 (5 bases). CDR1 and CDR2 from the germline V gene are MNHEY and SVGEGT. The CDR3 loop spans 16 amino acids. V was cut by 2 bases and J by 7 bases, with 18 bases left in between. DNA of the CDR3: TGTGCCAGCAGTTACGAAGGTCTAGCTTCGTATAATGAGCAGTTCTTC. Its protein is CASSYEGLASYNEQFF.

This clonotype was picked up a small number of times. The chain links TRBV19 to TRBJ2-7; 7 nucleotides match TRBD1. From germline, CDR1 is LNHDA and CDR2 SQIVND (reference sequence). V trimming: 5 bases; J trimming: 2 bases; junction bases outside the gene matches: 6. CDR3 length equals 14 residues. CDR3 bases: TGTGCCAGTAGTCTGCGACAGGGCACCTACGAGCAGTACTTC. The encoded protein is CASSLRQGTYEQYF.

This clonotype occurred a few times. The rearrangement uses TRBV18 and TRBJ1-1; D unclear. The CDR3 is 12 amino acids. Germline V lookup: CDR1 KGHSH, CDR2 LQKENI. The ends were cut back, 1 base at V and 7 bases at J, with 7 bases in the middle. For the CDR3, the DNA is TGTGCCAGCTCACCACTTTCTGTTGAAGCTTTCTTT. Its protein product is CASSPLSVEAFF.

This clonotype came up many times. V usage is TRBV5-8 and J usage is TRBJ1-4; a possible D gene is TRBD1 (6 bases). The CDR3 contains 16 residues. V was clipped by 2 bases and J by 8 bases, with 19 bases between them. Germline V CDR1 and CDR2: SGHTS, YDEGEE. CDR3 sequence: CASSFYQSRGEEKLFF. In nucleotides, the CDR3 is TGTGCCAGCAGCTTTTATCAGTCCAGGGGCGAAGAAAAACTGTTTTTT. Using reference TRBV5-8 and TRBJ1-4 for the parts outside the CDR3, the full variable domain is EAGVTQSPTHLIKTRGQQATLRCSPISGHTSVYWYQQALGLGLQFLLWYDEGEERNRGNFPPRFSGRQFPNYSSELNVNALELEDSALYLCASSFYQSRGEEKLFFGSGTQLSVL.

This sequence joins TRBV9 and TRBJ2-3, with D unresolved. Germline CDR1 SGDLS, CDR2 YYNGEE. V dropped 0 bases and J dropped 3 bases, with 8 bases sitting between them. The CDR3 covers 14 residues. Here the CDR3 reads CASSVGAATDTQYF. In nucleotides, the CDR3 is TGTGCCAGCAGCGTAGGTGCAGCAACAGATACGCAGTATTTT.

This clonotype was seen more than once but under ten times. The V call is TRBV10-2, the J call TRBJ1-1; D gene uncertain. The germline gives CDR1 WSHSY, CDR2 SAAADI. The CDR3 sequence is 13 residues long. V shed 2 bases and J shed 5 bases, with 9 bases lying between them. For the CDR3, the DNA is TGCGCCAGCAGTGAGGACCGGCGAACTGAAGCTTTCTTT. Translating it yields CASSEDRRTEAFF.

This clonotype ranks as medium-sized. This CDR3 reads CASSLVPSGGGTDTQYF. CDR3 in DNA: TGTGCCAGCAGCTTAGTCCCTAGCGGGGGGGGCACAGATACGCAGTATTTT. The genes are TRBV7-6 and TRBJ2-3, with 12 bases identical to TRBD2. The CDR3 spans 17 residues. From germline, CDR1 is SGHVS and CDR2 FNYEAQ. V was pared by 1 base and J by 1 base, with 3 bases of the junction left unmatched. Full variable domain (rest looked up from reference TRBV7-6 and TRBJ2-3): GAGVSQSPRYKVTKRGQDVALRCDPISGHVSLYWYRQALGQGPEFLTYFNYEAQQDKSGLPNDRFSAERPEGSISTLTIQRTEQRDSAMYRCASSLVPSGGGTDTQYFGPGTRLTVL.